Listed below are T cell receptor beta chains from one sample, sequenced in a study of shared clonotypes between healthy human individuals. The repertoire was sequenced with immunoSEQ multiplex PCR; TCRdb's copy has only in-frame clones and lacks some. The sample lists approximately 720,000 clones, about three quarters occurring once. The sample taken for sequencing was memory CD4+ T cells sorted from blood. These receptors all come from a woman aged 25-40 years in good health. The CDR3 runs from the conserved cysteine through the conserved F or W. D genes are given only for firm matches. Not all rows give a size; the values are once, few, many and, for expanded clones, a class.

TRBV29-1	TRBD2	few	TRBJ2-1	TGCAGCGTGTCCACCGGGACTAGCTATGAGCAGTTCTTC	CSVSTGTSYEQFF
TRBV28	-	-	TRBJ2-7	TGTGCCAGCAGTTTGGAGCAGGGGCACTCCTACGAGCAGTACTTC	CASSLEQGHSYEQYF
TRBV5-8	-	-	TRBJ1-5	TGTGCCAGCAGCTTGGTAGGGTTAAGCAATCAGCCCCAGCATTTT	CASSLVGLSNQPQHF
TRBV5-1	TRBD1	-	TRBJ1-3	TGCGCCAGCAGCGTGGGACAGGGAGCTGGAAACACCATATATTTT	CASSVGQGAGNTIYF
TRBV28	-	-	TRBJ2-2	TGTGCCAGCAGCCTCGGGGCAGTCTTCACCGGGGAGCTGTTTTTT	CASSLGAVFTGELFF
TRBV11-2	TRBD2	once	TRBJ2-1	TGTGCCAGCAGCTTAGGACTAGCGGAGTACAATGAGCAGTTCTTC	CASSLGLAEYNEQFF
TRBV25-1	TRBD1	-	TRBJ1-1	TGTGCCAGCAGTGTGACAGGGGGTAACACTGAAGCTTTCTTT	CASSVTGGNTEAFF
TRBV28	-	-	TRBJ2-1	TGTGCCAGCAGTTTTGCTTTTCGCTCCTACAATGAGCAGTTCTTC	CASSFAFRSYNEQFF
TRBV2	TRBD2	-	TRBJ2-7	TGTGCCAGCATCGGGACTAGCTTTTACGAGCAGTACTTC	CASIGTSFYEQYF
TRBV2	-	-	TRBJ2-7	TGTGCCAGCACCGAGGCACAGGGTTCCTACGAGCAGTACTTC	CASTEAQGSYEQYF
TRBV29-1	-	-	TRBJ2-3	TGCAGCGTTGGACTTCCGGGACTGCATACGCAGTATTTT	CSVGLPGLHTQYF
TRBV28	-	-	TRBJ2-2	TGTGCCAGCAGTACTCCAGGGGAGGCCGGGGAGCTGTTTTTT	CASSTPGEAGELFF
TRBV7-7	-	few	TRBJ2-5	TGTGCTCAACCTGCCCGGTTGACACGGACAGATCGAAAGACCCAGTACTTC	CAQPARLTRTDRKTQYF
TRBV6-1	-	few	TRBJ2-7	TGTGCCAGCAGGTTACAGGGCCCATACTACGAGCAGTACTTC	CASRLQGPYYEQYF
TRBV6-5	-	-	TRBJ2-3	TGTGCCAGCAGGCGGGACAGCTCCACAGATACGCAGTATTTT	CASRRDSSTDTQYF